Listed below are T cell receptor beta chains from one sample, sequenced in a study of patients and donors after allogeneic stem cell transplantation. TCRdb reanalysed the RT-PCR reads using MiXCR and keeps one entry per CDR3 protein. The data show about 110,000 distinct CDR3 sequences, around 35% seen once. The sample consisted of blood, either unsorted or a sorted T cell fraction (not recorded which). The receptors here all came from a human donor who was either an allogeneic HSCT recipient or a stem cell or donor lymphocyte infusion donor (not recorded which). It is not recorded whose cells these are; they may come from a transplant donor. CDR3s include the opening cysteine and the closing phenylalanine or tryptophan. A D gene is named only where the DNA matches it firmly. Clone size is not always given. Where it is, it says once, few, many or a class for expanded clones.

TRBV20-1,.,TRBJ2-1,.,CSASTDSNEQFF,TGCAGTGCTTCAACGGATTCCAATGAGCAGTTCTTC
TRBV24-1,.,TRBJ2-5,.,CATSDPETPRGTQYF,TGTGCCACCAGTGATCCTGAGACCCCTCGGGGGACCCAGTACTTC
TRBV20-1,.,TRBJ1-6,.,CSAGASYNSPLHF,TGCAGTGCCGGGGCCTCCTATAATTCACCCCTCCACTTT
TRBV12-3/TRBV12-4,.,TRBJ1-1,TRBD1,CASKRQGDFEAFF,TGTGCCAGCAAACGACAGGGAGATTTTGAAGCTTTCTTT
TRBV5-1,.,TRBJ2-1,TRBD2,CASSPRTSEYNEQFF,TGCGCCAGCAGCCCCAGGACTAGCGAGTACAATGAGCAGTTCTTC
TRBV13,.,TRBJ1-2,.,CASSLNRGANYGYTF,TGTGCCAGCAGCTTAAATCGTGGAGCTAACTATGGCTACACCTTC
TRBV19,.,TRBJ2-2,.,CASSLQGAGELFF,TGTGCCAGTAGTCTACAGGGAGCCGGGGAGCTGTTTTTT
TRBV5-1,.,TRBJ2-7,TRBD1,CASSGGQGLTYEQYF,TGCGCCAGCAGCGGAGGACAGGGATTAACTTACGAGCAGTACTTC
TRBV29-1,many,TRBJ1-2,.,CSAHKTGLDGYTF,TGCAGCGCCCATAAGACCGGACTCGATGGCTACACCTTC
TRBV7-2,.,TRBJ2-1,TRBD1,CASSLQTGTGNDEQFF,TGTGCCAGCAGCTTACAGACAGGGACAGGGAACGATGAGCAGTTCTTC
TRBV6-5,.,TRBJ2-1,TRBD2,CASSYGLAAYNEQFF,TGTGCCAGCAGTTATGGACTAGCGGCCTACAATGAGCAGTTCTTC
TRBV28,.,TRBJ2-7,.,CASRGDSYEQYF,TGTGCCAGCAGGGGGGATTCCTACGAGCAGTACTTC
TRBV7-9,few,TRBJ1-5,.,CASSLQGSNQPQHF,TGTGCCAGCAGCTTACAGGGTAGCAATCAGCCCCAGCATTTT
TRBV7-2,.,TRBJ1-5,.,CASSLRGGREPQHF,TGTGCCAGCAGCTTGAGGGGAGGGAGAGAGCCCCAGCATTTT
TRBV4-3,many,TRBJ1-1,.,CASSQETGDTEAFF,TGCGCCAGCAGCCAAGAAACTGGCGACACTGAAGCTTTCTTT
TRBV6-5,.,TRBJ1-2,TRBD1,CASSYQGQAPHGYTF,TGTGCCAGCAGTTACCAGGGACAGGCGCCGCATGGCTACACCTTC
TRBV19,.,TRBJ1-2,.,CASNGRLAFGGYTF,TGTGCCAGTAATGGGCGATTAGCCTTCGGGGGCTACACCTTC
TRBV28,.,TRBJ2-7,TRBD1,CASSLPGTGNYEQYF,TGTGCCAGCAGTCTTCCGGGGACAGGAAACTACGAGCAGTACTTC
TRBV4-3,.,TRBJ2-3,.,CASSQDDTDTQYF,TGCGCCAGCAGCCAAGATGACACAGATACGCAGTATTTT
TRBV27,.,TRBJ1-5,.,CASRPPGGSHQPQHF,TGTGCCAGCAGGCCCCCGGGAGGCTCCCATCAGCCCCAGCATTTT
TRBV7-9,.,TRBJ2-5,TRBD1,CASSRSGGTETQYF,TGTGCCAGCAGCAGGTCAGGGGGCACAGAGACCCAGTACTTC
TRBV5-6,.,TRBJ1-1,TRBD1,CASSTNRGSKAFF,TGTGCCAGCAGCACAAACAGGGGGTCTAAAGCTTTCTTT
TRBV7-9,few,TRBJ2-1,.,CATNYNEQFF,TGTGCCACCAACTACAATGAGCAGTTCTTC
TRBV11-2,.,TRBJ2-3,TRBD2,CASSLVLRASGTTDTQYF,TGTGCCAGCAGCTTAGTTCTCCGGGCTAGCGGGACCACAGATACGCAGTATTTT
TRBV12-3/TRBV12-4,.,TRBJ2-5,TRBD1,CASSLIGQGHQETQYF,TGTGCCAGCAGTTTGATTGGACAGGGACACCAAGAGACCCAGTACTTC
TRBV6-5,.,TRBJ2-1,TRBD2,CASSYAGGAYNEQFF,TGTGCCAGCAGTTACGCGGGGGGGGCCTACAATGAGCAGTTCTTC
TRBV6-5,.,TRBJ2-2,TRBD1,CASSIDRGTNTGELFF,TGTGCCAGCAGCATTGACAGGGGCACGAACACCGGGGAGCTGTTTTTT
TRBV20-1,many,TRBJ1-5,.,CSASTAPKNQPQHF,TGCAGTGCTAGTACAGCCCCTAAAAATCAGCCCCAGCATTTT
TRBV6-5,.,TRBJ1-4,.,CASSYRDHWNEKLFF,TGTGCCAGCAGTTACCGGGACCACTGGAATGAAAAACTGTTTTTT
TRBV29-1,.,TRBJ1-6,.,CSVLGSPNSPLHF,TGCAGCGTTTTAGGGTCGCCCAATTCACCCCTCCACTTT
TRBV4-1,.,TRBJ2-6,.,CASSAGFLLFSGANVLTF,TGCGCCAGCAGTGCAGGATTTCTCCTCTTCTCTGGGGCCAACGTCCTGACTTTC
TRBV29-1,.,TRBJ2-1,TRBD1,CSVEDPDRATYNEQFF,TGCAGCGTTGAAGATCCGGACAGGGCGACCTACAATGAGCAGTTCTTC
TRBV20-1,.,TRBJ2-7,.,CSPTENYEQYF,TGCAGCCCGACGGAAAACTACGAGCAGTACTTC
TRBV20-1,.,TRBJ2-2,.,CSAQPTSTGYTGELFF,TGCAGTGCTCAACCTACTAGCACGGGGTACACCGGGGAGCTGTTTTTT
TRBV4-3,.,TRBJ1-4,.,CASSSQQGPNEKLFF,TGCGCCAGCAGCTCACAACAGGGCCCAAATGAAAAACTGTTTTTT
TRBV20-1,few,TRBJ2-1,TRBD2,CSATGRRAYNEQFF,TGCAGTGCTACCGGGAGGCGTGCCTACAATGAGCAGTTCTTC
TRBV10-1,.,TRBJ2-7,.,CASRDLAYEQYF,TGCGCCAGCAGGGATCTAGCTTACGAGCAGTACTTC
TRBV7-3,.,TRBJ1-2,TRBD1,CASSLIGGGGYTF,TGTGCCAGCAGCTTAATAGGGGGCGGTGGCTACACCTTC
TRBV4-3,.,TRBJ2-1,TRBD1,CASSQQPRDRVYNEQFF,TGCGCCAGCAGCCAACAACCCCGGGACAGGGTCTACAATGAGCAGTTCTTC
TRBV4-3,.,TRBJ1-2,.,CASSQEGWGNNYGYTF,TGCGCCAGCAGCCAAGAGGGGTGGGGAAACAACTATGGCTACACCTTC
TRBV6-1,few,TRBJ1-1,.,CASSEGVHTEAFF,TGTGCCAGCAGTGAGGGGGTTCACACTGAAGCTTTCTTT
TRBV11-3,.,TRBJ1-2,.,CASSLEAENYGYTF,TGTGCCAGCAGCTTAGAGGCGGAAAACTATGGCTACACCTTC
TRBV15,.,TRBJ2-1,TRBD2,CATSKGGRYNEQFF,TGTGCCACCAGCAAAGGCGGGAGATACAATGAGCAGTTCTTC
TRBV20-1,few,TRBJ1-2,TRBD1,CSATGWLDRVSYGYTF,TGCAGTGCTACGGGCTGGTTGGACAGGGTGAGCTATGGCTACACCTTC
TRBV20-1,.,TRBJ2-1,TRBD1,CSAIGQGAREQFF,TGCAGTGCCATAGGACAGGGGGCTCGGGAGCAGTTCTTC
TRBV7-9,few,TRBJ1-4,.,CASSLRAGPGGKLFF,TGTGCCAGCAGCTTAAGGGCGGGGCCTGGGGGAAAACTGTTTTTT
TRBV24-1,.,TRBJ2-2,.,CATRAGSPNGELFF,TGTGCCACCAGAGCCGGTTCCCCGAACGGGGAGCTGTTTTTT
TRBV12-3/TRBV12-4,.,TRBJ2-1,.,CASNDGGSHNEQFF,TGTGCCAGCAATGACGGTGGTAGTCACAATGAGCAGTTCTTC
TRBV20-1,.,TRBJ1-6,.,CSARFGGLTHNSPLHF,TGCAGTGCTAGATTCGGAGGACTGACTCATAATTCACCCCTCCACTTT
TRBV20-1,.,TRBJ2-1,TRBD2,CSARGATSGKYNEQFF,TGCAGTGCTAGAGGGGCGACTAGCGGAAAGTACAATGAGCAGTTCTTC
TRBV7-2,few,TRBJ2-2,.,CASSLAQNTGELFF,TGTGCCAGCAGCTTAGCCCAGAACACCGGGGAGCTGTTTTTT
TRBV6-2/TRBV6-3,.,TRBJ2-7,TRBD2,CASRRGTISSYEQYF,TGTGCCAGCAGGCGAGGGACTATCTCCTCTTACGAGCAGTACTTC
TRBV7-9,.,TRBJ2-2,.,CASSLDPGTNTGELFF,TGTGCCAGCAGCTTAGACCCGGGGACGAACACCGGGGAGCTGTTTTTT
TRBV7-2,.,TRBJ2-1,TRBD2,CASRERDRSEQFF,TGTGCCAGCAGGGAGCGGGATAGGTCTGAGCAGTTCTTC
TRBV12-3/TRBV12-4,few,TRBJ1-2,TRBD1,CASSGPPDRRGYTF,TGTGCCAGCAGCGGTCCCCCGGACAGGCGTGGCTACACCTTC